A selection of T cell receptor beta chains follows, all from one sample in a study of regulatory T cells in long-lasting Graves disease. TCRdb reprocessed the multiplex PCR reads via MiXCR and lists one record per CDR3 protein. Of a few hundred thousand distinct CDR3 sequences in the sample, roughly 17% were seen once. The same data also went into a second study, on T cells in Graves' hyperthyroidism and ophthalmopathy.

Sequencing used peripheral blood mononuclear cells (PBMCs), obtained at new diagnosis, from a patient treated with antithyroid drugs. The receptors derive from a woman aged 18-30 years with Graves disease. Each CDR3 is given with its conserved first and last residue. D genes are given only for firm matches. Not all rows give a size; the values are once, few, many and, for expanded clones, a class.

j_gene	abundance	d_gene	v_gene	CDR3nt	CDR3aa
TRBJ2-7	many	-	TRBV6-2/TRBV6-3	TGTGCCAGCAGTTCGGAGACCTACGAGCAGTACTTC	CASSSETYEQYF
TRBJ1-6	few	-	TRBV9	TGTGCCAGCAGCGTAGAGGCAGGGCGCCGGAATTCACCCCTCCACTTT	CASSVEAGRRNSPLHF
TRBJ1-5	many	-	TRBV20-1	TGCAGTGCTAGAGATCCACCGCGGCCCCAGCATTTT	CSARDPPRPQHF
TRBJ2-2	few	-	TRBV20-1	TGCAGTGCTAGAGATGGGAGGACCACCGGGGAGCTGTTTTTT	CSARDGRTTGELFF
TRBJ1-2	-	TRBD1	TRBV27	TGTGCCAGCAGAGGCGGGACAGGGAGTGGCTACACCTTC	CASRGGTGSGYTF
TRBJ2-3	many	-	TRBV2	TGTGCCAGCAAGGGGGAGAGCACAGATACGCAGTATTTT	CASKGESTDTQYF
TRBJ2-6	-	-	TRBV7-9	TGTGCCAGCAGCTATAGGCCGGGACGGGGGGCCACTGGGGCCAACGTCCTGACTTTC	CASSYRPGRGATGANVLTF
TRBJ2-3	many	TRBD2	TRBV11-2	TGTGCCAGCAGCTTAATATTTGGGAGCGGGAGTATAACAGATACGCAGTATTTT	CASSLIFGSGSITDTQYF
TRBJ1-2	-	TRBD1	TRBV6-1	TGTGCCAGCAGTGGATTACCGGGACAGGGGAACTATGGCTACACCTTC	CASSGLPGQGNYGYTF
TRBJ1-1	many	-	TRBV12-3/TRBV12-4	TGTGCCAGCAGTTTCGGCGGTCGTGAAGCTTTCTTT	CASSFGGREAFF
TRBJ2-3	few	-	TRBV15	TGTGCCACCAGTACCCGAACACCTTCCAGGGATACGCAGTATTTT	CATSTRTPSRDTQYF
TRBJ2-2	many	-	TRBV12-3/TRBV12-4	TGTGCCAGCACCCCCTTAGGGGCGGCGAACACCGGGGAGCTGTTTTTT	CASTPLGAANTGELFF
TRBJ2-3	few	-	TRBV5-1	TGCGCCAGCAGCTTGGCCGGCGTATTTGTTCAAGATACGCAGTATTTT	CASSLAGVFVQDTQYF